This T cell receptor (beta chain) was recovered during a study of response to subunit inactivated influenza vaccine. Regarding the study as a whole: Authors proposed each seasonal influenza vaccination draws in few new T cells.

V was pared by 6 bases and J by 8 bases, with 15 bases between. The length of the CDR3 is 13 residues. On this clonotype: What it recognizes is unknown.

TCRdb ran MiXCR on the RT-PCR reads and lists one entry per CDR3 protein. The sample lists 530,000 or so distinct CDR3 sequences; 10% to 15% were seen once. The starting material was PBMCs from blood, obtained on the day of vaccination. This chain connects TRBV12-3 or TRBV12-4 to TRBJ2-3; D is tentatively TRBD1 or TRBD2 (5 bases each). The clonotype comes from a man aged 45-65 years who received an inactivated influenza vaccine. CDR3 sequence: CASRYIGALTQYF. CDR3 in DNA: TGTGCCAGCAGATATATCGGGGCCCTTACGCAGTATTTT.